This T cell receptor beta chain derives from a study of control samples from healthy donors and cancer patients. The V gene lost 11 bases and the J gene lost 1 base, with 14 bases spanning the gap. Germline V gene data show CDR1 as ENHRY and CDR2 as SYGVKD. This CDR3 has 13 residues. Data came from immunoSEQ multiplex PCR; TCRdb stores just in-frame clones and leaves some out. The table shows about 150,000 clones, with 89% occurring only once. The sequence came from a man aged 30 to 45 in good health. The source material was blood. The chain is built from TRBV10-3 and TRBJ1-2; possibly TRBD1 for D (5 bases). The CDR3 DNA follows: TGTGCCTTAAGGGGCGGAGGTAACTATGGCTACACCTTC. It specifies CALRGGGNYGYTF.